This record concerns one T cell receptor (beta chain) sequence. Its antigen is as yet unknown. The CDR3 totals 16 residues. V was clipped by 5 bases and J by 9 bases; unmatched bases: 17. CDR1 and CDR2 from the germline V gene are SGHTA and FQGNSA. The sample belongs to a study of blood T cells in healthy people across ages. The study's findings and limits: Greater diversity and more naive CD4+ cells were seen in long-lived donors than in aged donors.

A sample-barcoded 5' primer and a J-beta primer mix were used in a second PCR of roughly 6 to 11 cycles. TCRdb used MiXCR to reprocess the 5' RACE reads, holding one entry per CDR3 protein. The sample lists 600,000 or so distinct CDR3 sequences, 21% seen once, with roughly 3.6% in the top ten. The sequencing sample was made of blood. The sequence derives from a man in his sixties or seventies in good health. This chain uses TRBV7-2 with TRBJ2-3; 7 bases agree with TRBD2. The CDR3 here is CASSLPGGGRGGTQYF. CDR3 DNA: TGTGCCAGCAGCCTACCGGGCGGCGGGAGAGGAGGCACGCAGTATTTT.